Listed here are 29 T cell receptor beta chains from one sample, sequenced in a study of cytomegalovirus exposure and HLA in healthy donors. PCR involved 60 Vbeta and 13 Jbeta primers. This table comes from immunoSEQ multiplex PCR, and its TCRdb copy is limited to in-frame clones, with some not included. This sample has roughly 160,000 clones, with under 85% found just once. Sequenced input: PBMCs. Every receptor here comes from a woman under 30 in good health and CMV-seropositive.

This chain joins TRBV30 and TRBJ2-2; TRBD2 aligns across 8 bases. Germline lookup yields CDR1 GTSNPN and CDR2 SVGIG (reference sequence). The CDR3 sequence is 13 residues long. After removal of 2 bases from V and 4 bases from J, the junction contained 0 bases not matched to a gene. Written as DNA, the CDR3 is TGTGCCTGGAGTCGGGAGGGCACCGGGGAGCTGTTTTTT. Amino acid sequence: CAWSREGTGELFF.

For the CDR3, the DNA is TGTGCCAGCACTTCGGGACTAGGGGGATTAGAGACCCAGTACTTC. Protein: CASTSGLGGLETQYF. V and J are TRBV2 and TRBJ2-5; 8 positions match TRBD2. This CDR3 has 15 residues. The junction had 11 bases not matched to a gene; V was cut back by 7 bases and J by 4 bases. CDR1 and CDR2 from the germline V gene are SNHLY and FYNNEI.

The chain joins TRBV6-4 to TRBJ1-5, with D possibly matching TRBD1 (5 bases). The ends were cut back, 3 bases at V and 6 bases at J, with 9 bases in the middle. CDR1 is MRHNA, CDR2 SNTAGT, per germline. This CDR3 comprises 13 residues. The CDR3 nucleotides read TGTGCCAGCAGTGAAGGGGCTCGTCAGCCCCAGCATTTT. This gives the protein CASSEGARQPQHF.

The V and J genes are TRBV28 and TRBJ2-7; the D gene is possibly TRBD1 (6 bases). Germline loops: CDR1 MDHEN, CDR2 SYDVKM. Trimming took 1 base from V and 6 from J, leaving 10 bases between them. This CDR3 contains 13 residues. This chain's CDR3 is CASSLLRGFEQYF. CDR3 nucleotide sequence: TGTGCCAGCAGTTTATTAAGGGGGTTCGAGCAGTACTTC.

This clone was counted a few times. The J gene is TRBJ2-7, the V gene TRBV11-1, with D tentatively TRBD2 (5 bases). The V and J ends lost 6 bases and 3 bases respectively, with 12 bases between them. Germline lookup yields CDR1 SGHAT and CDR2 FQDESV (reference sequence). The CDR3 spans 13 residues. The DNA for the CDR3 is TGTGCCAGCAGACGTCTCGGGAACTACGAGCAGTACTTC. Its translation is CASRRLGNYEQYF.

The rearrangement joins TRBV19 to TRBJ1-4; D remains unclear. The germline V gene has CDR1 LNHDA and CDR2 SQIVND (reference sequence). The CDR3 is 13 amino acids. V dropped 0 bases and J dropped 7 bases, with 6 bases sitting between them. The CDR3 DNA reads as TGTGCCAGTAGTATAGACCGCAGTGAAAAACTGTTTTTT. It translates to CASSIDRSEKLFF.

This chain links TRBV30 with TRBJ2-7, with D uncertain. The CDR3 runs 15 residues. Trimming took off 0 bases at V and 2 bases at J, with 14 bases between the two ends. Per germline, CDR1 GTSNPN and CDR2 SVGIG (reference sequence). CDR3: CAWSVEMGSPYEQYF. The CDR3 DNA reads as TGTGCCTGGAGTGTAGAAATGGGCAGTCCCTACGAGCAGTACTTC.

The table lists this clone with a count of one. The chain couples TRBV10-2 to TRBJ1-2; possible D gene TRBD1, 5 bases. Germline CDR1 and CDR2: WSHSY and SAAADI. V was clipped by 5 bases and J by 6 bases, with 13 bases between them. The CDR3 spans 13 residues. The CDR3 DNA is TGCGCCAGCAGTAGGCAGGGCGGGGATGGCTACACCTTC. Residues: CASSRQGGDGYTF.

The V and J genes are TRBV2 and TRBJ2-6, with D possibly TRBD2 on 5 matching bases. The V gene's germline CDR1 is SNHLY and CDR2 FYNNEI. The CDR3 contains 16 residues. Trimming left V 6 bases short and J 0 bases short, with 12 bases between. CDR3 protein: CASRTGKISGANVLTF. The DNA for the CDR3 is TGTGCCAGCAGAACCGGGAAAATCTCTGGGGCCAACGTCCTGACTTTC.

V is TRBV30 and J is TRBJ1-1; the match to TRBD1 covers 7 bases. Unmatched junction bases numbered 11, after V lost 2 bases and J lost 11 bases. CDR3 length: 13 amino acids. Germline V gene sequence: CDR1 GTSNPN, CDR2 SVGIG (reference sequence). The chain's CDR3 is CAWSTGTVGEAFF. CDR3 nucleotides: TGTGCCTGGAGTACCGGGACAGTGGGGGAGGCTTTCTTT.

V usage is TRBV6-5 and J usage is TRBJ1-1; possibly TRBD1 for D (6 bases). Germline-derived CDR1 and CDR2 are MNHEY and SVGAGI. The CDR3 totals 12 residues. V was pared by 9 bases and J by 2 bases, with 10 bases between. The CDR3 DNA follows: TGTGCCAGTCACAGGGTTAACACTGAAGCTTTCTTT. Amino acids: CASHRVNTEAFF.

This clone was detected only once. The CDR3 DNA is TGTGCCAGCAGCCCCTGGGACAGGGAGGATACTGAAGCTTTCTTT. It yields the protein CASSPWDREDTEAFF. This sequence joins TRBV11-2 and TRBJ1-1; 9 nucleotides align to TRBD1. The trim removed 5 bases at V and 5 bases at J, leaving 9 bases unmatched. This CDR3 contains 15 residues. The germline V gene has CDR1 SGHAT and CDR2 FQNNGV.

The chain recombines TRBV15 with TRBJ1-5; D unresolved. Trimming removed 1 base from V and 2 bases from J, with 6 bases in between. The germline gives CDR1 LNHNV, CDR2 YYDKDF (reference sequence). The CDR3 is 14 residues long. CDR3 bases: TGTGCCACCAGCAGAGGAGGCGGCAATCAGCCCCAGCATTTT. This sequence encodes CATSRGGGNQPQHF.

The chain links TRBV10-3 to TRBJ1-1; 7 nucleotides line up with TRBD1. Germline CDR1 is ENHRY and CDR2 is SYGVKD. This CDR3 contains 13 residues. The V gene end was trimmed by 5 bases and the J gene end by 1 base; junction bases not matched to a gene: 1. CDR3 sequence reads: CAISYRGNTEAFF. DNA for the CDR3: TGTGCCATCAGTTACAGGGGGAACACTGAAGCTTTCTTT.

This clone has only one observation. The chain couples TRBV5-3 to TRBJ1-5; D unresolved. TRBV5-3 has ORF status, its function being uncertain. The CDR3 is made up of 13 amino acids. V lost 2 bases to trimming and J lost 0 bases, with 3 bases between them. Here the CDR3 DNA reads TGTGCCAGAAGCTTATATAGCAATCAGCCCCAGCATTTT. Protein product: CARSLYSNQPQHF.

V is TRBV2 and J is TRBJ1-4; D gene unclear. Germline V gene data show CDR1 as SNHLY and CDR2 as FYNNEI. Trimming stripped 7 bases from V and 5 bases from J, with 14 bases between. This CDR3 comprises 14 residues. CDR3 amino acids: CASKTAPGNEKLFF. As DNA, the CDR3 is TGTGCCAGCAAGACGGCCCCGGGAAATGAAAAACTGTTTTTT. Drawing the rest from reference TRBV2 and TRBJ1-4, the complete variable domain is EPEVTQTPSHQVTQMGQEVILRCVPISNHLYFYWYRQILGQKVEFLVSFYNNEISEKSEIFDDQFSVERPDGSNFTLKIRSTKLEDSAMYFCASKTAPGNEKLFFGSGTQLSVL.

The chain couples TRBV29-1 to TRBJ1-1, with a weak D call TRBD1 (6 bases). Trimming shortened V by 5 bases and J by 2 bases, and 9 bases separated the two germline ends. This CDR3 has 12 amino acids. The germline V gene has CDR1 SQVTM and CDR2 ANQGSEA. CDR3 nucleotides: TGCAGCGTTTGGGGACAAAACACTGAAGCTTTCTTT. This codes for CSVWGQNTEAFF.

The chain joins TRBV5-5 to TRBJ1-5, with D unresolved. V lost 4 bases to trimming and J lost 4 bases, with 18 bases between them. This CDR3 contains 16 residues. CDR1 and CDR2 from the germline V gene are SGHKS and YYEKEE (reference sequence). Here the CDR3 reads CASSPTSKTTNQPQHF. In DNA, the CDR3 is TGTGCCAGCAGCCCGACAAGTAAGACAACGAATCAGCCCCAGCATTTT. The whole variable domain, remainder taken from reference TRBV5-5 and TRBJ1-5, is DAGVTQSPTHLIKTRGQQVTLRCSPISGHKSVSWYQQVLGQGPQFIFQYYEKEERGRGNFPDRFSARQFPNYSSELNVNALLLGDSALYLCASSPTSKTTNQPQHFGDGTRLSIL.

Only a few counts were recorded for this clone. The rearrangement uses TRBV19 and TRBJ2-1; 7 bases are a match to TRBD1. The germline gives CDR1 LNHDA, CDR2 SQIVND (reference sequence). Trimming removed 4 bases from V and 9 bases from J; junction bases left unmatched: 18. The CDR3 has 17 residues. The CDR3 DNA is TGTGCCAGTAGTAATATAAAGACAGGGACATTTTTCGGTGAGCAGTTCTTC. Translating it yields CASSNIKTGTFFGEQFF.

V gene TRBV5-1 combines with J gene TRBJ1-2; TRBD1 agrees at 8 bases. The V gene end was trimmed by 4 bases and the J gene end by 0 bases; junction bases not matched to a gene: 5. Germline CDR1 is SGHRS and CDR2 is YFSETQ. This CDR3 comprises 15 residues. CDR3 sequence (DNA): TGCGCCAGCAGCCCCGAACAGGGGGCTAACTATGGCTACACCTTC. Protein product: CASSPEQGANYGYTF.

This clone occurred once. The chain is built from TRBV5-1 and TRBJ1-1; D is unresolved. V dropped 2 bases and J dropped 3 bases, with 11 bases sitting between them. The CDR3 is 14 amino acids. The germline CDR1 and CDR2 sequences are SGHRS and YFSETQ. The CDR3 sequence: CASSFQPADTEAFF. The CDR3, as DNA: TGCGCCAGCAGCTTCCAGCCAGCGGACACTGAAGCTTTCTTT. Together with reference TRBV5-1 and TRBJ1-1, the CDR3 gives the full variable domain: KAGVTQTPRYLIKTRGQQVTLSCSPISGHRSVSWYQQTPGQGLQFLFEYFSETQRNKGNFPGRFSGRQFSNSRSEMNVSTLELGDSALYLCASSFQPADTEAFFGQGTRLTVV.

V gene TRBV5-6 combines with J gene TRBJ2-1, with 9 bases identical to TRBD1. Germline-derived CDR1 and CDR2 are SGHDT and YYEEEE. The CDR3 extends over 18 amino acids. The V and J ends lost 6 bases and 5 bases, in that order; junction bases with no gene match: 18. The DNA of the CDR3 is TGTGCCAGCACCCAAATCCCGACCGGGACAGGGAGGCACAATGAGCAGTTCTTC. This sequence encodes CASTQIPTGTGRHNEQFF.

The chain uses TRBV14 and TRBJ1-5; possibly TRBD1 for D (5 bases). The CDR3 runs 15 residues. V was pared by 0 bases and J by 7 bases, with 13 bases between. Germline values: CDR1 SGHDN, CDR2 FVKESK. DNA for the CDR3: TGTGCCAGCAGCCAAGAGTGGGGCCCCCGGCAGCCCCAGCATTTT. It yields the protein CASSQEWGPRQPQHF.

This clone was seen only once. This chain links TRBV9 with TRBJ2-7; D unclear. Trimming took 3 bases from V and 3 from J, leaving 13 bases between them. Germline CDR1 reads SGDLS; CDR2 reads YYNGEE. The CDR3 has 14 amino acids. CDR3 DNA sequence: TGTGCCAGCAGCGGAACCTCCCTCAGCTACGAGCAGTACTTC. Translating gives CASSGTSLSYEQYF.

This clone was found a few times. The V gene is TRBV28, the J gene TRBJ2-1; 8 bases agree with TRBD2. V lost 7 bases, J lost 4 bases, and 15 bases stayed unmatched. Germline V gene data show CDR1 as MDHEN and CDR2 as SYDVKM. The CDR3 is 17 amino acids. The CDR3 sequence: CASNSPWTSPEYNEQFF. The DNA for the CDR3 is TGTGCCAGCAACTCCCCTTGGACTAGCCCGGAATACAATGAGCAGTTCTTC.

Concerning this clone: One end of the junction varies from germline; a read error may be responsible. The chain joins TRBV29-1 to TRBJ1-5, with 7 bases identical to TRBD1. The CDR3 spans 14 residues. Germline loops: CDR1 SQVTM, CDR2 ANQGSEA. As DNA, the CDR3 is TGCAGCGTCTCGCAGGGGGGAGTCTATCAGCCCCGGCATTTT. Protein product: CSVSQGGVYQPRHF.

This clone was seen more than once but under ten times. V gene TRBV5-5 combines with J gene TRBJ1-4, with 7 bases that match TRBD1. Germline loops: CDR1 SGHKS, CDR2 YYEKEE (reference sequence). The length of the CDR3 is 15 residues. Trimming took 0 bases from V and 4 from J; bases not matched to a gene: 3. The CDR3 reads CASSLVGQSNEKLFF. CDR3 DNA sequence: TGTGCCAGCAGCTTGGTGGGACAGAGTAATGAAAAACTGTTTTTT.

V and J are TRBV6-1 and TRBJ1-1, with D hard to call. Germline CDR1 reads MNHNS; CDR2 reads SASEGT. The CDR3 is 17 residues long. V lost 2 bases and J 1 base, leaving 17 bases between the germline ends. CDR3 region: CASSENVGIRGNTEAFF. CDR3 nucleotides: TGTGCCAGCAGTGAAAATGTGGGAATACGGGGGAACACTGAAGCTTTCTTT.

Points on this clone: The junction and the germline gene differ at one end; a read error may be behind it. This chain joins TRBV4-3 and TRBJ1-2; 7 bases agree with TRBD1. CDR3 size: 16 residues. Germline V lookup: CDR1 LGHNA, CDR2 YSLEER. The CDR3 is CASSQGMRQGVYGYTF. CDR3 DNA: TGCGCCAGCAGTCAAGGGATGAGACAGGGCGTCTATGGCTACACCTTC.